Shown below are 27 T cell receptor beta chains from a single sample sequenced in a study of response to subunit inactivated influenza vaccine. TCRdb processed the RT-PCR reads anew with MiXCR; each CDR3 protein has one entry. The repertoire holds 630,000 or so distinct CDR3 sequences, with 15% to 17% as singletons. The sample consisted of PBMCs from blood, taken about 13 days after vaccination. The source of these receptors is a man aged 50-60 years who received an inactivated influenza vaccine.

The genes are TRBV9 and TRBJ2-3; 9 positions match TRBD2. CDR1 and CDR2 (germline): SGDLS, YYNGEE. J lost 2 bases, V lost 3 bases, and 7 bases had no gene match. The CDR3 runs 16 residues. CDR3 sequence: CASSAGSGSVTDTQYF. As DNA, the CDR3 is TGTGCCAGCAGCGCTGGTAGCGGGAGTGTCACAGATACGCAGTATTTT.

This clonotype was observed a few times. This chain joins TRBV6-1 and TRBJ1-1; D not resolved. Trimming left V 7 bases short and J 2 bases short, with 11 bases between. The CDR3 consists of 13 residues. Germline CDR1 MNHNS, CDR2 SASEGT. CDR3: CASTAPGNTEAFF. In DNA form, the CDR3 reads TGTGCCAGCACCGCCCCAGGTAACACTGAAGCTTTCTTT.

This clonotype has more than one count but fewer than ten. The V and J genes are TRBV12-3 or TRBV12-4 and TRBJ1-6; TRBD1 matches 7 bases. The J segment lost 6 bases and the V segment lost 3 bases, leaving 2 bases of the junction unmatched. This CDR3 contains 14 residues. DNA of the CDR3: TGTGCCAGCAGTTTCCGGGACAGTAATTCACCCCTCCACTTT. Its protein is CASSFRDSNSPLHF.

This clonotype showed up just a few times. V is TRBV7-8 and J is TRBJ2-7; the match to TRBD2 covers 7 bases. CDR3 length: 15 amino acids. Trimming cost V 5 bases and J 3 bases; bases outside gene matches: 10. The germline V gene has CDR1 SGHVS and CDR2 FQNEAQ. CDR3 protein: CASSPGGGSGYEQYF. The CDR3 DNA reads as TGTGCCAGCAGCCCGGGTGGCGGGAGCGGCTACGAGCAGTACTTC.

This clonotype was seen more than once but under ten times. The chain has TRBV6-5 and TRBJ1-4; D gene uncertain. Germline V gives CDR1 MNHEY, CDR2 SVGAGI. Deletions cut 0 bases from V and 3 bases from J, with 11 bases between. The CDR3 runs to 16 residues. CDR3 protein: CASSYSNTAANEKLFF. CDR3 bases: TGTGCCAGCAGTTACTCGAACACCGCGGCTAATGAAAAACTGTTTTTT.

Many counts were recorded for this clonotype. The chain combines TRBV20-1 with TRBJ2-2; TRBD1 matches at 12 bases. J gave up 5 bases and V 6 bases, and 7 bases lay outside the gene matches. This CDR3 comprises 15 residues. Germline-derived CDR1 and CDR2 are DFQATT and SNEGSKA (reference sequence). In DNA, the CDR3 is TGCAGTGCCCTTAAGGGACAGGGGGCGACCGGGGAGCTGTTTTTT. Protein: CSALKGQGATGELFF.

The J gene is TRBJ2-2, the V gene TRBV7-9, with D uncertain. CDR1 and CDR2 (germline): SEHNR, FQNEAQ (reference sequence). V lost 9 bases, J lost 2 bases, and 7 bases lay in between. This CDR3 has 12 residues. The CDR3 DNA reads TGTGCCAGGGTCCGAAACACCGGGGAGCTGTTTTTT. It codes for CARVRNTGELFF.

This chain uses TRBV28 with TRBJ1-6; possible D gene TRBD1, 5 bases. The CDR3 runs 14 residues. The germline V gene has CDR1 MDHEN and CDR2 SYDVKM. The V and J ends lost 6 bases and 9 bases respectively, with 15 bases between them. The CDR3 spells CASRLGVSSSPLHF. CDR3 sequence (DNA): TGTGCCAGCAGACTAGGGGTTTCTAGTTCACCCCTCCACTTT.

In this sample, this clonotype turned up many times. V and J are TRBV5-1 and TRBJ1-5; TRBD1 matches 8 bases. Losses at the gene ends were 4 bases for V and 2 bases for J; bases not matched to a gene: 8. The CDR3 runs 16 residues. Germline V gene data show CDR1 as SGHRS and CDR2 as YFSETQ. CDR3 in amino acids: CASSRDPGQGNQPQHF. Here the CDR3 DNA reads TGCGCCAGCAGCAGAGATCCGGGACAGGGCAATCAGCCCCAGCATTTT.

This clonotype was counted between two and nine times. CDR3: CSVAQQGKPYEQYF. CDR3 coding DNA: TGCAGCGTTGCCCAACAAGGGAAGCCCTACGAGCAGTACTTC. The chain combines TRBV29-1 with TRBJ2-7; no firm D call. Germline lookup yields CDR1 SQVTM and CDR2 ANQGSEA. The CDR3 contains 14 residues. V lost 4 bases, J lost 2 bases, and 15 bases lay in between.

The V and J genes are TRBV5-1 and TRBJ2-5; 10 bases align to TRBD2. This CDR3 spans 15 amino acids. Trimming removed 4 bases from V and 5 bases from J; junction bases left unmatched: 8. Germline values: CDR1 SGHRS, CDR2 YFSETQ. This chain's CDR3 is CASSPGLAEWETQYF. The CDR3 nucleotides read TGCGCCAGCAGCCCAGGACTAGCGGAATGGGAGACCCAGTACTTC.

The CDR3 spells CASSEGGGDTQYF. DNA for the CDR3: TGTGCCAGCAGTGAAGGGGGGGGCGATACGCAGTATTTT. The chain employs TRBV25-1 and TRBJ2-3, with D tentatively TRBD2 (7 bases). The V gene's germline CDR1 is MGHDK and CDR2 SYGVNS. V lost 2 bases and J lost 6, with 9 bases in between. CDR3 length equals 13 residues.

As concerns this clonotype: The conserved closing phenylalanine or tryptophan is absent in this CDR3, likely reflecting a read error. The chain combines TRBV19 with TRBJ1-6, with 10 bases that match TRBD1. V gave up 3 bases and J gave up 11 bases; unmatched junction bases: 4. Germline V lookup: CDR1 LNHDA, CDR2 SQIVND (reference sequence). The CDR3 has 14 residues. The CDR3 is CASSMRDRGAPLHL. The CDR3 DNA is TGTGCCAGTAGTATGCGGGACAGGGGAGCACCCCTCCACCTT.

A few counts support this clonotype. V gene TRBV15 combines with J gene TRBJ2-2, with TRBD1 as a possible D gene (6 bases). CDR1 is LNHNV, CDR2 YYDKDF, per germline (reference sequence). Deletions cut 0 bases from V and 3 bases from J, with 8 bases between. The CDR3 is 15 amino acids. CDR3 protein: CATSRDRGHTGELFF. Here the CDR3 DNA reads TGTGCCACCAGCAGAGACAGGGGTCACACCGGGGAGCTGTTTTTT.

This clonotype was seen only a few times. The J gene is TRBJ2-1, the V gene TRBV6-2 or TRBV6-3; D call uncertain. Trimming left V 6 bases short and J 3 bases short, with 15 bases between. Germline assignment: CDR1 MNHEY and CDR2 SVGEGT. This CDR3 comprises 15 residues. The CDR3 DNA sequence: TGTGCCAGCAGCCTTCCGATAGCATACTACAATGAGCAGTTCTTC. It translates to CASSLPIAYYNEQFF.

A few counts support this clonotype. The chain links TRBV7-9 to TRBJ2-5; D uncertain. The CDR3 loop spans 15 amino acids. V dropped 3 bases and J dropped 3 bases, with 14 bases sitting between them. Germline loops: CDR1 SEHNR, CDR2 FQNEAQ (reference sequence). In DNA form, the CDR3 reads TGTGCCAGCAGCTTTTGGGCGATTAGGGAAGAGACCCAGTACTTC. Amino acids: CASSFWAIREETQYF.

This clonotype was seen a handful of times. CDR3 nucleotide sequence: TGCGCCAGCAGCTTGGAAGGGCAGGGCGGAGAAAAACTGTTTTTT. Residues: CASSLEGQGGEKLFF. The chain couples TRBV5-1 to TRBJ1-4; weak D call: TRBD1 (5 bases). CDR1 and CDR2 (germline): SGHRS, YFSETQ. The V and J ends lost 0 bases and 8 bases respectively, with 14 bases between them. The CDR3 covers 15 residues.

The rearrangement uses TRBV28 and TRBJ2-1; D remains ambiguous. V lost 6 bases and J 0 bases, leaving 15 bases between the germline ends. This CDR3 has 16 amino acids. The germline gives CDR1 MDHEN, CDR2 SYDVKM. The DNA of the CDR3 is TGTGCCAGCAGAGGTAGCTCAGCGAGCTCCTACAATGAGCAGTTCTTC. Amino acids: CASRGSSASSYNEQFF. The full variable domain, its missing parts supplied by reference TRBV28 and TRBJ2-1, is DVKVTQSSRYLVKRTGEKVFLECVQDMDHENMFWYRQDPGLGLRLIYFSYDVKMKEKGDIPEGYSVSREKKERFSLILESASTNQTSMYLCASRGSSASSYNEQFFGPGTRLTVL.

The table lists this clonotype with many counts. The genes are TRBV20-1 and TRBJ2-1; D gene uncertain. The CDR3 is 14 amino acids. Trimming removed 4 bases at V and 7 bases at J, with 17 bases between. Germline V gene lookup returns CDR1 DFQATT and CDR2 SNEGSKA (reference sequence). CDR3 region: CSATDTWATNEQFF. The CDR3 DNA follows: TGCAGTGCTACTGATACTTGGGCCACGAATGAGCAGTTCTTC.

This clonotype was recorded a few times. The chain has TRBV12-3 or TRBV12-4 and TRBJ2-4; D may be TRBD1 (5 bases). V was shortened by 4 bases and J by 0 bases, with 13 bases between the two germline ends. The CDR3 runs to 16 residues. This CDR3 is CASSSLQQAAKNIQYF. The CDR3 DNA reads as TGTGCCAGCAGTTCGTTACAACAGGCAGCCAAAAACATTCAGTACTTC.

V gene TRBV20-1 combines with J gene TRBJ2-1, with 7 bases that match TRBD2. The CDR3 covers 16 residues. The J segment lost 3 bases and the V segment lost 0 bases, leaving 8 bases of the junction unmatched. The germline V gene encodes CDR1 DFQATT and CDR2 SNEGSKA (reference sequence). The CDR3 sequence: CSARDGASGNYNEQFF. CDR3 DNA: TGCAGTGCTAGAGATGGAGCTAGCGGAAACTACAATGAGCAGTTCTTC.

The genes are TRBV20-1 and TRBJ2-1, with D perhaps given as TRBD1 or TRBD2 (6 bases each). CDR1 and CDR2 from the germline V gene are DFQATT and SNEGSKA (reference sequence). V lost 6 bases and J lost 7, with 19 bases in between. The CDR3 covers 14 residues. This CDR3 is CSASRGAPGNEQFF. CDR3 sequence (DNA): TGCAGTGCAAGTAGGGGGGCCCCTGGGAATGAGCAGTTCTTC.

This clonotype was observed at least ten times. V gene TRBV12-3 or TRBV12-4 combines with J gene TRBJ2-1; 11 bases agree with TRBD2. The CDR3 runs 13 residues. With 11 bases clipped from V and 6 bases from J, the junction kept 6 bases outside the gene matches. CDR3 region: CALGLAARNEQFF. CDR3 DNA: TGTGCCTTGGGACTAGCGGCGCGCAATGAGCAGTTCTTC.

The CDR3 nucleotides read TGTGCCAGCAGTTCTCTGGACTTCCCAGGAGAGACCCAGTACTTC. Translation gives CASSSLDFPGETQYF. This chain links TRBV6-2 or TRBV6-3 with TRBJ2-5; D possibly corresponds to TRBD2 (5 bases). CDR3 size: 15 residues. V lost 4 bases to trimming and J lost 4 bases, with 16 bases between them. Germline CDR1 MNHEY, CDR2 SVGEGT.

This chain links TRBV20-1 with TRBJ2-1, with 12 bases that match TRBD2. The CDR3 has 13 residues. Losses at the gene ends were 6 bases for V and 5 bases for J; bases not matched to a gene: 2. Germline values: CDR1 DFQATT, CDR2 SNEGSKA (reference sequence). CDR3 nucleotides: TGCAGTGCCGGACTAGCGGGAAACAATGAGCAGTTCTTC. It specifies CSAGLAGNNEQFF.

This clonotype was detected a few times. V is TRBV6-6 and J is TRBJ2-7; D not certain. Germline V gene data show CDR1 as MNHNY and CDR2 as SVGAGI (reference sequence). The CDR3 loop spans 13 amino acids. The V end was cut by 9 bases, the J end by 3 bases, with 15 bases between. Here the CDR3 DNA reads TGTGCCAGTGTAGGGTTTGAAGGCTACGAGCAGTACTTC. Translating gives CASVGFEGYEQYF.

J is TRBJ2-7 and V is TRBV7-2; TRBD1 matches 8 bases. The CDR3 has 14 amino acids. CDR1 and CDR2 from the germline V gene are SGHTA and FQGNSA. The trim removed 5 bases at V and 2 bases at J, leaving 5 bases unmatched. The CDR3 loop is CASSRDRYTYEQYF. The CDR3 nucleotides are TGTGCCAGCAGCCGGGACAGGTACACCTACGAGCAGTACTTC.